This TCR beta chain came from a study of OX40 agonist ivuxolimab in advanced cancers. Study-level information: Patients' therapy was ivuxolimab, an antibody that acts as an agonist of OX40 (CD134).

Sequencing used immunoSEQ multiplex PCR; TCRdb keeps in-frame clones, though not all of them. Of 20,000 to 25,000 clones in the sample, 88% were seen once. Sequences were derived from CD4+ or CD8+ T cells sorted from blood, sampled in a trial of the OX40 agonist ivuxolimab. This clonotype was sampled from an adult with an advanced solid tumor such as melanoma, head and neck, liver or kidney cancer.

The CDR3 bases are TGTGCCAGCAGCTTGCTCCAATTGAGGGGGGGCTTTAACACTGAAGCTTTCTTT. Translated: CASSLLQLRGGFNTEAFF. This chain joins TRBV5-6 and TRBJ1-1; the D gene is possibly TRBD1 (6 bases). Trimming stripped 1 base from V and 2 bases from J, with 21 bases between. The CDR3 length is 18 residues. Germline CDR1 is SGHDT and CDR2 is YYEEEE.